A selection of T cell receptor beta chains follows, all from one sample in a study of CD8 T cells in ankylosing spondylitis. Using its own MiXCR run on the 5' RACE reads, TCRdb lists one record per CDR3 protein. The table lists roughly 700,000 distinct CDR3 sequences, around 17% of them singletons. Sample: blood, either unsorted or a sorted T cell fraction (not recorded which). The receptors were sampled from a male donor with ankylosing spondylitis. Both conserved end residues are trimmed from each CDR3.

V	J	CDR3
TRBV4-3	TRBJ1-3	ASSQVYTDSGNTIY
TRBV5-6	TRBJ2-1	ASSLAADYNEQF
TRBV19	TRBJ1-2	ATWTGLDGYT
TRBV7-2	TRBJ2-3	ASSGARTSTDTQY
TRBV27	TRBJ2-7	ASSPPGKEY
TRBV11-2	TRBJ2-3	ASSLRWWWGMSTDTQY
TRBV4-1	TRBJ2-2	ASSQDLAGPNTGELF
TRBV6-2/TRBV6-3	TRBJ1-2	ASTDQTERYGYT
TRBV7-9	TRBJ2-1	ASSFILAGVHEQF
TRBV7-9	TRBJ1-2	ASSRDLTGGGYT